The rows below give T cell receptor beta chains drawn from one sample of a study of response to subunit inactivated influenza vaccine. Via MiXCR, TCRdb re-called the RT-PCR reads, giving one row per CDR3 protein. The table records some 600,000 distinct CDR3 sequences, around 13% of them present only once. The sequencing here drew on PBMCs from blood, taken around 15 days before vaccination. The source of these receptors is a man aged 50 to 59 who received an inactivated influenza vaccine. CDR3s include the opening cysteine and the closing phenylalanine or tryptophan. D genes are given only for firm matches. Rows give clone size only sometimes, using once, few, many, or a class for an expanded clone.

v_gene: TRBV12-3/TRBV12-4
d_gene: -
abundance: many
j_gene: TRBJ2-2
CDR3aa: CASSLRSTGELFF
CDR3nt: TGTGCCAGCAGTTTGCGCAGCACCGGGGAGCTGTTTTTT

v_gene: TRBV5-6
d_gene: -
abundance: -
j_gene: TRBJ2-7
CDR3aa: CASSQPGSEQYF
CDR3nt: TGTGCCAGCAGCCAACCGGGGTCCGAGCAGTACTTC

v_gene: TRBV20-1
d_gene: -
abundance: -
j_gene: TRBJ1-1
CDR3aa: CRVGTSNTEAFF
CDR3nt: TGCCGGGTCGGTACCTCGAACACTGAAGCTTTCTTT

v_gene: TRBV6-1
d_gene: -
abundance: -
j_gene: TRBJ2-6
CDR3aa: CASKGGSGSGANVLTF
CDR3nt: TGTGCCAGCAAGGGAGGATCAGGCTCTGGGGCCAACGTCCTGACTTTC

v_gene: TRBV7-9
d_gene: TRBD1
abundance: -
j_gene: TRBJ2-5
CDR3aa: CASSFDRGLEETQYF
CDR3nt: TGTGCCAGCAGCTTCGACAGGGGGCTTGAAGAGACCCAGTACTTC

v_gene: TRBV10-3
d_gene: -
abundance: few
j_gene: TRBJ1-5
CDR3aa: CAISEFMESNQPQHF
CDR3nt: TGTGCCATCAGTGAGTTTATGGAGAGCAATCAGCCCCAGCATTTT

v_gene: TRBV6-2/TRBV6-3
d_gene: TRBD1
abundance: many
j_gene: TRBJ2-1
CDR3aa: CASSYSGTGANYNEQFF
CDR3nt: TGTGCCAGCAGTTACTCAGGGACAGGGGCTAACTACAATGAGCAGTTCTTC

v_gene: TRBV29-1
d_gene: -
abundance: few
j_gene: TRBJ2-3
CDR3aa: CSVDSVRGSTDTQYF
CDR3nt: TGCAGCGTTGATTCGGTAAGAGGCAGCACAGATACGCAGTATTTT

v_gene: TRBV5-5
d_gene: TRBD1
abundance: many
j_gene: TRBJ2-7
CDR3aa: CASSLPGQQAYEQYF
CDR3nt: TGTGCCAGCAGCTTGCCGGGACAGCAAGCCTACGAGCAGTACTTC

v_gene: TRBV12-3/TRBV12-4
d_gene: -
abundance: -
j_gene: TRBJ2-3
CDR3aa: CASSLAQTLRHTQYF
CDR3nt: TGTGCCAGCAGTTTAGCCCAAACTCTAAGACATACGCAGTATTTT

v_gene: TRBV7-9
d_gene: TRBD1
abundance: few
j_gene: TRBJ2-1
CDR3aa: CASSQGQVYNEQFF
CDR3nt: TGTGCCAGCAGTCAGGGACAGGTGTACAATGAGCAGTTCTTC

v_gene: TRBV28
d_gene: TRBD2
abundance: -
j_gene: TRBJ2-1
CDR3aa: CASTALAFSGSKYNEQFF
CDR3nt: TGTGCCAGCACCGCCCTCGCGTTTAGCGGGAGTAAATACAATGAGCAGTTCTTC

v_gene: TRBV2
d_gene: -
abundance: -
j_gene: TRBJ2-2
CDR3aa: CASRSPTGELFF
CDR3nt: TGTGCCAGCAGAAGTCCCACCGGGGAGCTGTTTTTT

v_gene: TRBV20-1
d_gene: TRBD1
abundance: -
j_gene: TRBJ1-2
CDR3aa: CSAEQGAGGYTF
CDR3nt: TGCAGTGCTGAACAGGGGGCGGGAGGCTACACCTTC

v_gene: TRBV7-2
d_gene: TRBD1
abundance: -
j_gene: TRBJ2-7
CDR3aa: CASSLATGAGSYEQYF
CDR3nt: TGTGCCAGCAGCTTAGCAACAGGGGCCGGTTCCTACGAGCAGTACTTC

v_gene: TRBV5-1
d_gene: TRBD2
abundance: few
j_gene: TRBJ2-3
CDR3aa: CASSLGVSGARPDTQYF
CDR3nt: TGCGCCAGCAGCTTGGGTGTTAGCGGGGCCCGACCAGATACGCAGTATTTT

v_gene: TRBV11-2
d_gene: -
abundance: -
j_gene: TRBJ2-7
CDR3aa: CASSLVPGEGEQYF
CDR3nt: TGTGCCAGCAGCTTAGTCCCAGGGGAAGGCGAGCAGTACTTC

v_gene: TRBV27
d_gene: TRBD2
abundance: -
j_gene: TRBJ2-5
CDR3aa: CASSSYQRGGHQETQYF
CDR3nt: TGTGCCAGCAGTTCCTACCAGCGGGGGGGACACCAAGAGACCCAGTACTTC

v_gene: TRBV5-1
d_gene: -
abundance: many
j_gene: TRBJ2-1
CDR3aa: CASSLDGNEQFF
CDR3nt: TGCGCCAGCAGCTTGGATGGCAATGAGCAGTTCTTC

v_gene: TRBV3-1
d_gene: -
abundance: -
j_gene: TRBJ1-1
CDR3aa: CASSQDGGLGSNTEAFF
CDR3nt: TGTGCCAGCAGCCAAGATGGGGGATTGGGCTCGAACACTGAAGCTTTCTTT

v_gene: TRBV20-1
d_gene: -
abundance: many
j_gene: TRBJ2-7
CDR3aa: CSARRLGGYEQYF
CDR3nt: TGCAGTGCTAGACGGTTAGGGGGCTACGAGCAGTACTTC

v_gene: TRBV5-1
d_gene: TRBD2
abundance: few
j_gene: TRBJ2-7
CDR3aa: CASSIGTSSYEQYF
CDR3nt: TGCGCCAGCAGCATCGGGACTAGTTCTTACGAGCAGTACTTC

v_gene: TRBV11-3
d_gene: TRBD1
abundance: many
j_gene: TRBJ2-7
CDR3aa: CASSARTGNEQYF
CDR3nt: TGTGCCAGCAGCGCCCGGACAGGGAACGAGCAGTACTTC

v_gene: TRBV6-1
d_gene: -
abundance: -
j_gene: TRBJ2-7
CDR3aa: CASSRSIGDYEQYF
CDR3nt: TGTGCCAGCAGCCGATCAATTGGGGACTACGAGCAGTACTTC

v_gene: TRBV20-1
d_gene: -
abundance: -
j_gene: TRBJ2-7
CDR3aa: CSASIPALSSYEQYF
CDR3nt: TGCAGTGCTAGTATACCAGCGTTGAGCTCCTACGAGCAGTACTTC

v_gene: TRBV29-1
d_gene: -
abundance: -
j_gene: TRBJ2-4
CDR3aa: CSVEEGGKNIQYF
CDR3nt: TGCAGCGTTGAAGAGGGGGGCAAAAACATTCAGTACTTC

v_gene: TRBV3-1
d_gene: -
abundance: -
j_gene: TRBJ2-3
CDR3aa: CASSQDGLAFSTDTQYF
CDR3nt: TGTGCCAGCAGCCAAGATGGCCTAGCGTTCTCCACAGATACGCAGTATTTT

v_gene: TRBV3-1
d_gene: -
abundance: few
j_gene: TRBJ1-2
CDR3aa: CASSQVPSGGGGYTF
CDR3nt: TGTGCCAGCAGCCAAGTTCCCTCCGGAGGAGGAGGCTACACCTTC

v_gene: TRBV7-2
d_gene: -
abundance: -
j_gene: TRBJ2-6
CDR3aa: CASSFFLRSSGANVLTF
CDR3nt: TGTGCCAGCAGCTTCTTCCTCAGGAGCTCTGGGGCCAACGTCCTGACTTTC

v_gene: TRBV25-1
d_gene: TRBD1
abundance: -
j_gene: TRBJ1-1
CDR3aa: CASSDDGTAEAFF
CDR3nt: TGTGCCAGCAGTGACGACGGGACAGCCGAAGCTTTCTTT

v_gene: TRBV15
d_gene: -
abundance: many
j_gene: TRBJ2-7
CDR3aa: CATSRDLKLRYEQYF
CDR3nt: TGTGCCACCAGCAGAGACCTTAAATTACGCTACGAGCAGTACTTC

v_gene: TRBV6-1
d_gene: TRBD2
abundance: -
j_gene: TRBJ2-3
CDR3aa: CASSPGAGGGDTQYF
CDR3nt: TGTGCCAGCAGCCCCGGGGCAGGCGGGGGAGATACGCAGTATTTT

v_gene: TRBV15
d_gene: -
abundance: few
j_gene: TRBJ2-3
CDR3aa: CATSTGKRTDTQYF
CDR3nt: TGTGCCACCAGCACTGGGAAGCGGACAGATACGCAGTATTTT

v_gene: TRBV30
d_gene: TRBD1
abundance: -
j_gene: TRBJ2-3
CDR3aa: CAWSVGQGLDTQYF
CDR3nt: TGTGCCTGGAGTGTGGGACAGGGATTGGATACGCAGTATTTT

v_gene: TRBV12-3/TRBV12-4
d_gene: TRBD1
abundance: -
j_gene: TRBJ2-1
CDR3aa: CASSSGTGTHNEQFF
CDR3nt: TGTGCCAGCAGTTCCGGGACAGGGACCCACAATGAGCAGTTCTTC

v_gene: TRBV11-2
d_gene: -
abundance: few
j_gene: TRBJ2-5
CDR3aa: CASSPNYQETQYF
CDR3nt: TGTGCCAGCAGCCCCAATTATCAAGAGACCCAGTACTTC

v_gene: TRBV5-1
d_gene: -
abundance: -
j_gene: TRBJ1-5
CDR3aa: CASSLEGDYLDPQHF
CDR3nt: TGCGCCAGCAGCTTGGAGGGGGACTACTTGGATCCCCAGCATTTT

v_gene: TRBV6-1
d_gene: -
abundance: -
j_gene: TRBJ2-1
CDR3aa: CASRPRRLGEQFF
CDR3nt: TGTGCCAGCAGACCCCGCCGATTGGGTGAGCAGTTCTTC

v_gene: TRBV5-6
d_gene: -
abundance: -
j_gene: TRBJ1-5
CDR3aa: CASSLRGATNQPQHF
CDR3nt: TGTGCCAGCAGCTTACGAGGGGCCACCAATCAGCCCCAGCATTTT

v_gene: TRBV19
d_gene: TRBD2
abundance: -
j_gene: TRBJ2-1
CDR3aa: CASSGGLAGSEQFF
CDR3nt: TGTGCCAGTAGTGGGGGACTAGCGGGATCTGAGCAGTTCTTC

v_gene: TRBV7-2
d_gene: -
abundance: many
j_gene: TRBJ2-4
CDR3aa: CASSRDAGWQYF
CDR3nt: TGTGCCAGCAGCCGAGATGCGGGTTGGCAGTACTTC

v_gene: TRBV14
d_gene: TRBD2
abundance: many
j_gene: TRBJ2-7
CDR3aa: CASSLGLAGIYEQYF
CDR3nt: TGTGCCAGCAGCCTGGGACTAGCGGGAATCTACGAGCAGTACTTC

v_gene: TRBV7-9
d_gene: -
abundance: many
j_gene: TRBJ2-1
CDR3aa: CASSLDTGTQQFF
CDR3nt: TGTGCCAGCAGCTTAGATACAGGGACCCAGCAGTTCTTC

v_gene: TRBV4-3
d_gene: -
abundance: few
j_gene: TRBJ2-4
CDR3aa: CASSQGWGLGKNIQYF
CDR3nt: TGCGCCAGCAGCCAAGGGTGGGGGTTGGGCAAAAACATTCAGTACTTC

v_gene: TRBV20-1
d_gene: -
abundance: few
j_gene: TRBJ1-1
CDR3aa: CSARDPIQTEAFF
CDR3nt: TGCAGTGCTAGAGATCCGATCCAGACTGAAGCTTTCTTT

v_gene: TRBV7-8
d_gene: TRBD2
abundance: -
j_gene: TRBJ2-5
CDR3aa: CASSRKRESLGGTQYF
CDR3nt: TGTGCCAGCAGCCGAAAGCGGGAGTCCCTGGGAGGGACCCAGTACTTC

v_gene: TRBV7-2
d_gene: TRBD1
abundance: many
j_gene: TRBJ2-1
CDR3aa: CASSFWTGSYNEQFF
CDR3nt: TGTGCCAGCAGCTTTTGGACAGGGTCCTACAATGAGCAGTTCTTC

v_gene: TRBV20-1
d_gene: -
abundance: many
j_gene: TRBJ2-1
CDR3aa: CSALRPRINEQFF
CDR3nt: TGCAGTGCTCTGCGACCACGTATCAATGAGCAGTTCTTC

v_gene: TRBV10-1
d_gene: -
abundance: -
j_gene: TRBJ1-1
CDR3aa: CASSDGPEAFF
CDR3nt: TGCGCCAGCAGTGACGGCCCTGAAGCTTTCTTT

v_gene: TRBV6-5
d_gene: TRBD2
abundance: -
j_gene: TRBJ2-5
CDR3aa: CASSLGLADRWYQETQYF
CDR3nt: TGTGCCAGCAGTTTGGGACTAGCGGATCGTTGGTACCAAGAGACCCAGTACTTC

v_gene: TRBV7-6
d_gene: -
abundance: -
j_gene: TRBJ1-5
CDR3aa: CASSLERAGYPNQPQHF
CDR3nt: TGTGCCAGCAGCTTAGAAAGGGCAGGGTACCCCAATCAGCCCCAGCATTTT

v_gene: TRBV4-2
d_gene: -
abundance: -
j_gene: TRBJ2-7
CDR3aa: CASSQDSGSASYEQYF
CDR3nt: TGTGCCAGCAGCCAAGATAGTGGTAGCGCATCCTACGAGCAGTACTTC